The T cell receptor beta chain under discussion was sequenced for a study of beta chain features in type 1 diabetes. About the study: Patients looked much like healthy donors when it came to age, gender and cell yields.

Germline CDR1 reads SGHRS; CDR2 reads YFSETQ. This CDR3 has 14 amino acids. V was trimmed by 4 bases and J by 0 bases, leaving 7 bases between them. Broader study findings: PCR might pick shorter templates more often, in the same way for patients and controls. Sequencing the cDNA could make cells with high TCR expression show up more than they should.

Sequenced material consisted of expressed TCRB transcripts (all of the isolated RNA was reverse transcribed). The protocol was immunoSEQ multiplex PCR, while the TCRdb copy is restricted to in-frame clones and leaves out a portion. The sample has nearly 250,000 clones; over 65% are singletons. As concerns this clone: What it binds is unknown.

The rearrangement links TRBV5-1 to TRBJ2-2, with D uncertain. The clonotype was recovered from a man younger than 45 in good health. Material: naive CD4+ T cells from blood. CDR3 protein: CASSRETNTGELFF. CDR3 nucleotide sequence: TGCGCCAGCAGCCGAGAAACGAACACCGGGGAGCTGTTTTTT.